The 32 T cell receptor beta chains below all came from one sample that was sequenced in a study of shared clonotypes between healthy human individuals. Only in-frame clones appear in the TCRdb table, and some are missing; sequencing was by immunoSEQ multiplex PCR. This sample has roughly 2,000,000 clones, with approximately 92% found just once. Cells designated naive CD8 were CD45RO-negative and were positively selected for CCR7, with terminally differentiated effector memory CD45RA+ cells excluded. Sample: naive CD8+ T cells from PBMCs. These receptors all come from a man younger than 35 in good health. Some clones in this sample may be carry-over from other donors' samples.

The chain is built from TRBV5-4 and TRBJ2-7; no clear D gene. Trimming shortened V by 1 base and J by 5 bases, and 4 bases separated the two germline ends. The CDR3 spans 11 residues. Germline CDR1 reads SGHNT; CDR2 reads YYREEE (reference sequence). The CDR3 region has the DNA TGTGCCAGCAGCTTGCAGAACGAGCAGTACTTC. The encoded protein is CASSLQNEQYF.

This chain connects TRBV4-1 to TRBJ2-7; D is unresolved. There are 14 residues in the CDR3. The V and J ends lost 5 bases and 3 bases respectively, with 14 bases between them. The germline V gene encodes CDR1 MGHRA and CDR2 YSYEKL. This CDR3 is CASSFVPQSYEQYF. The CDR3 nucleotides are TGCGCCAGCAGCTTCGTGCCCCAGAGCTACGAGCAGTACTTC.

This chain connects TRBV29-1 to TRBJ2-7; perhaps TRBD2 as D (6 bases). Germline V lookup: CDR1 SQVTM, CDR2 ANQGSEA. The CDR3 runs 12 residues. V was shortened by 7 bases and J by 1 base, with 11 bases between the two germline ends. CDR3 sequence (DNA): TGCAGCGCCCGTCGGGGGTCCTACGAGCAGTACTTC. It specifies CSARRGSYEQYF.

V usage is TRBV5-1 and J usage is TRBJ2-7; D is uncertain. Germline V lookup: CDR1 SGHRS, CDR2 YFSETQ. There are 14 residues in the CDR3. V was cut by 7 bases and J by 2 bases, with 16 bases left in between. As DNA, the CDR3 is TGCGCCAGCCGGTATATCGGCGGCGCCTACGAGCAGTACTTC. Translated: CASRYIGGAYEQYF. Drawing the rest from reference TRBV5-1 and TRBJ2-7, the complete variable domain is KAGVTQTPRYLIKTRGQQVTLSCSPISGHRSVSWYQQTPGQGLQFLFEYFSETQRNKGNFPGRFSGRQFSNSRSEMNVSTLELGDSALYLCASRYIGGAYEQYFGPGTRLTVT.

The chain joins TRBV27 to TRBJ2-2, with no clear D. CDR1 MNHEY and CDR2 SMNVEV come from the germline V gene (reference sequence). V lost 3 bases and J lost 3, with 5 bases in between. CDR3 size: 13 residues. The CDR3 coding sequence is TGTGCCAGCAGTTTTTGGGACACCGGGGAGCTGTTTTTT. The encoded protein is CASSFWDTGELFF.

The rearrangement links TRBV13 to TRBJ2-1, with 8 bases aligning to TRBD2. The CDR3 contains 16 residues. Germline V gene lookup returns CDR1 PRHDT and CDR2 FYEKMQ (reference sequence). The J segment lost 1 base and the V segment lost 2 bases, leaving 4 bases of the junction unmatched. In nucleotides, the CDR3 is TGTGCCAGCAGCTTATTCCGGGAGGGGTCCTACAATGAGCAGTTCTTC. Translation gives CASSLFREGSYNEQFF.

The CDR3 sequence: CASSPYGETNEKLFF. As DNA, the CDR3 is TGTGCCAGCAGTCCATATGGAGAGACAAATGAAAAACTGTTTTTT. The chain recombines TRBV27 with TRBJ1-4; D not resolved. V was cut by 5 bases and J by 5 bases, with 15 bases left in between. The CDR3 loop spans 15 amino acids. From germline, CDR1 is MNHEY and CDR2 SMNVEV (reference sequence).

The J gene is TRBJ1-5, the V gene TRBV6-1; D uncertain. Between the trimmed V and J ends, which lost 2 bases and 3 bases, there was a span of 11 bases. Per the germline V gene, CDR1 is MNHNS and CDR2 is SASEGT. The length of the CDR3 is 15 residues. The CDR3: CASSEHGVANQPQHF. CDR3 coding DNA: TGTGCCAGCAGTGAACACGGGGTAGCCAATCAGCCCCAGCATTTT.

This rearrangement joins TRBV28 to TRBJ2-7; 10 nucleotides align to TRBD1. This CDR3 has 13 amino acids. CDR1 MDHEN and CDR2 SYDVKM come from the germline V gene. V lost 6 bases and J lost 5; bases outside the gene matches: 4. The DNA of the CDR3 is TGTGCCAGCAGAGAGACAGGGGGCAACGAGCAGTACTTC. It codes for CASRETGGNEQYF.

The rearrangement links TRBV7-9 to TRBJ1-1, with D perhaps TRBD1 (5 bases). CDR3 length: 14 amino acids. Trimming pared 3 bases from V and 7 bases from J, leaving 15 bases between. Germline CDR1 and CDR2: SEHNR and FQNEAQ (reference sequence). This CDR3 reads CASSLVQGVLEAFF. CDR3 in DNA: TGTGCCAGCAGCTTGGTTCAGGGAGTCCTTGAAGCTTTCTTT.

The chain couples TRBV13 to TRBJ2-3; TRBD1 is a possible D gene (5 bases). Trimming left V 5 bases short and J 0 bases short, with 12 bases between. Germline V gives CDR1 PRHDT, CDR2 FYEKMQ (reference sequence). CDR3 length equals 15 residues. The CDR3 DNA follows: TGTGCCAGCAGCCTCCGAGGACATAGCACAGATACGCAGTATTTT. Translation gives CASSLRGHSTDTQYF.

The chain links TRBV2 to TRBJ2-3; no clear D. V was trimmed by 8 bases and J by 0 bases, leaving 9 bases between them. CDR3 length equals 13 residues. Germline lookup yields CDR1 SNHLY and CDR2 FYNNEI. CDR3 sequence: CASVRTSTDTQYF. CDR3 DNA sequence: TGTGCCAGCGTGAGAACTAGCACAGATACGCAGTATTTT.

Written as DNA, the CDR3 is TGTGCCAGCAGCGGAAGGACAGCGCCCACCGGGGAGCTGTTTTTT. Its protein product is CASSGRTAPTGELFF. This chain uses TRBV7-6 with TRBJ2-2; D possibly corresponds to TRBD1 (6 bases). V was clipped by 5 bases and J by 4 bases, with 14 bases between them. Germline loops: CDR1 SGHVS, CDR2 FNYEAQ. This CDR3 has 15 residues.

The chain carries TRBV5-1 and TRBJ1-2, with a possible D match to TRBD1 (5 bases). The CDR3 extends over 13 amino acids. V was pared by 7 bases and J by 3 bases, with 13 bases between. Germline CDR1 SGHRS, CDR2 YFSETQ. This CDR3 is CASARASDYGYTF. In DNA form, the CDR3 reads TGCGCCAGCGCCAGGGCTTCTGACTATGGCTACACCTTC.

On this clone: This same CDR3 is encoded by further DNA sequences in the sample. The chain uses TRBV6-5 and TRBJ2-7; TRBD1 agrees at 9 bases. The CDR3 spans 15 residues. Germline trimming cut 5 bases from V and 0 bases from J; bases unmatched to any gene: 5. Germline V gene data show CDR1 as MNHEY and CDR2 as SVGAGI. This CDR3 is CASSPGQGSSYEQYF. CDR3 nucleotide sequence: TGTGCCAGCAGTCCCGGACAGGGGAGCTCCTACGAGCAGTACTTC.

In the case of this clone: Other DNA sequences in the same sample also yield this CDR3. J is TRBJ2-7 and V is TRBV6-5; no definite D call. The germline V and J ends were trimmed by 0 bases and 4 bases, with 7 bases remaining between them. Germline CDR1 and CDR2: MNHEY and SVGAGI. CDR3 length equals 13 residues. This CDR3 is CASSYSEGYEQYF. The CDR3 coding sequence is TGTGCCAGCAGTTACTCGGAAGGATACGAGCAGTACTTC.

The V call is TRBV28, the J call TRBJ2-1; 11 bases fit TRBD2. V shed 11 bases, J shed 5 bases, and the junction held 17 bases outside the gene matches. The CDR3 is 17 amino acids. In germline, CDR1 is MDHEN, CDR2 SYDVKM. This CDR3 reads CAPSPRLAGHVNNEQFF. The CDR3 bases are TGTGCCCCCTCCCCCCGACTAGCGGGACATGTAAACAATGAGCAGTTCTTC.

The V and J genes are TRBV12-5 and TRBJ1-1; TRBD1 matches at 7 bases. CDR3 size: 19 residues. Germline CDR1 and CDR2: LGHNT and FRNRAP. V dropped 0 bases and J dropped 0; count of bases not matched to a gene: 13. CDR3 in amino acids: CASGLVLPTGIMMNTEAFF. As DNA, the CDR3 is TGTGCTAGTGGTTTGGTCCTCCCGACAGGGATTATGATGAACACTGAAGCTTTCTTT.

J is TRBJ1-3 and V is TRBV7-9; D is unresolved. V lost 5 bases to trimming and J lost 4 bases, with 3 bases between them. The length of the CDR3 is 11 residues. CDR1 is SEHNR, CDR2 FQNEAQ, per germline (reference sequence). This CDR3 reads CASSQGNTIYF. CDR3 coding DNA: TGTGCCAGCAGCCAAGGAAACACCATATATTTT.

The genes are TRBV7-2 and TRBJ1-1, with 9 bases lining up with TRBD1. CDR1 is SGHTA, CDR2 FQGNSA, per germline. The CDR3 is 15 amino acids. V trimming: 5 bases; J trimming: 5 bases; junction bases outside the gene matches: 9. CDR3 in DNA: TGTGCCAGCAGCGTGCTACAGGGGGCTAATACTGAAGCTTTCTTT. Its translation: CASSVLQGANTEAFF.

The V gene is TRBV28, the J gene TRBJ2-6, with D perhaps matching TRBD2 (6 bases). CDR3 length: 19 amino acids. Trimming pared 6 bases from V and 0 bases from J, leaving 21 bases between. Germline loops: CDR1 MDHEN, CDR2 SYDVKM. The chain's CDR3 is CASSSPGVSGGSGANVLTF. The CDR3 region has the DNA TGTGCCAGCAGCTCCCCGGGGGTTAGCGGAGGCTCTGGGGCCAACGTCCTGACTTTC.

This chain's CDR3 is CASSQDGRRGADTQYF. The DNA for the CDR3 is TGTGCCAGCAGCCAAGACGGCCGGAGAGGGGCAGATACGCAGTATTTT. The chain carries TRBV14 and TRBJ2-3; D might be TRBD1 or TRBD2, each matching 5 bases. The germline CDR1 and CDR2 sequences are SGHDN and FVKESK. V was clipped by 0 bases and J by 4 bases, with 14 bases between them. CDR3 length: 16 amino acids.

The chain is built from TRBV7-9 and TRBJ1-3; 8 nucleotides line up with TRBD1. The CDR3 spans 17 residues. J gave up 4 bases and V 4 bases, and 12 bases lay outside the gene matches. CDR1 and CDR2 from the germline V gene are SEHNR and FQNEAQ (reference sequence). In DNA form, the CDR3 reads TGTGCCAGCAGCTCTACGTCGACAGGGGTCTACGGAAACACCATATATTTT. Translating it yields CASSSTSTGVYGNTIYF.

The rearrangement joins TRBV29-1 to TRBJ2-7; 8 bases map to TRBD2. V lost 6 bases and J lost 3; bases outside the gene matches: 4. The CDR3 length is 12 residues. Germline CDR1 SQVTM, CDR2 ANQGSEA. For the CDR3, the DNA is TGCAGCGTAGACACTAGCGGCTACGAGCAGTACTTC. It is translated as CSVDTSGYEQYF.

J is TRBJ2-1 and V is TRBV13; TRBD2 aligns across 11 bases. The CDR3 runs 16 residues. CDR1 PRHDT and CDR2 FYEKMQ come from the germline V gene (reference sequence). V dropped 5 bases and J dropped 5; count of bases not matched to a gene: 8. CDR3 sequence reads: CASSPRLAGRHNEQFF. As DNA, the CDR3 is TGTGCCAGCAGCCCGAGACTAGCGGGAAGACACAATGAGCAGTTCTTC.

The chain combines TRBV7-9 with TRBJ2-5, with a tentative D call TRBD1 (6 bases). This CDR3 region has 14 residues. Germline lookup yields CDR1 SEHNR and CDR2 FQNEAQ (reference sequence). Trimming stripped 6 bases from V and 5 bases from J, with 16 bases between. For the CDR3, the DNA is TGTGCCAGCAGACCGCAGGGGTTACGGGAGACCCAGTACTTC. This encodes CASRPQGLRETQYF.

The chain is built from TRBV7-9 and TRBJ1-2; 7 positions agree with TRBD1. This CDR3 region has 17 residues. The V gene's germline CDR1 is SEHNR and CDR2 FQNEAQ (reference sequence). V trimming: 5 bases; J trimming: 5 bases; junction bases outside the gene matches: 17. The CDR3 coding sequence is TGTGCCAGCAGCCCCCCCCCAGGTGCGGACAGGAGATATGGCTACACCTTC. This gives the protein CASSPPPGADRRYGYTF. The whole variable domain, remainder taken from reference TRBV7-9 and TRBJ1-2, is DTGVSQNPRHKITKRGQNVTFRCDPISEHNRLYWYRQTLGQGPEFLTYFQNEAQLEKSRLLSDRFSAERPKGSFSTLEIQRTEQGDSAMYLCASSPPPGADRRYGYTFGSGTRLTVV.

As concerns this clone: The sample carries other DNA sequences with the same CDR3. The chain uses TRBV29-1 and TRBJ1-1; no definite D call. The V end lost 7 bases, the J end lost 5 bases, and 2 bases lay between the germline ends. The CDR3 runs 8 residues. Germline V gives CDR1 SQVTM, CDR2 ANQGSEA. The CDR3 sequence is CSATEAFF. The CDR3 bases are TGCAGCGCGACTGAAGCTTTCTTT.

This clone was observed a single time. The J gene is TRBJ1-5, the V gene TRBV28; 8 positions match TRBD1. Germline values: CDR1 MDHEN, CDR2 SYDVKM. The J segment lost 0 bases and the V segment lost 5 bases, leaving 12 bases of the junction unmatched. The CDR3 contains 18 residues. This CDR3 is CASSPSRTGTDSNQPQHF. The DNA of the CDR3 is TGTGCCAGCAGTCCCTCCCGGACAGGGACGGATAGCAATCAGCCCCAGCATTTT.

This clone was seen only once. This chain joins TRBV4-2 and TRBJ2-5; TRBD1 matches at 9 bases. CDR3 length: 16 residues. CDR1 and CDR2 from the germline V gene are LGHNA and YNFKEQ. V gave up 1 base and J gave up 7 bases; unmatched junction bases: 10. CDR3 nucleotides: TGTGCCAGCAGCCAAGCCGAACAGGGGGCCTATGGGACCCAGTACTTC. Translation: CASSQAEQGAYGTQYF.

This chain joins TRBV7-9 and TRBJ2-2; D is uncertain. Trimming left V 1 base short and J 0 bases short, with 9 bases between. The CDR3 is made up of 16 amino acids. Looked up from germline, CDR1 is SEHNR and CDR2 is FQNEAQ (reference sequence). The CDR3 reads CASSLETGPNTGELFF. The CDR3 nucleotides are TGTGCCAGCAGCTTAGAAACCGGGCCGAACACCGGGGAGCTGTTTTTT.

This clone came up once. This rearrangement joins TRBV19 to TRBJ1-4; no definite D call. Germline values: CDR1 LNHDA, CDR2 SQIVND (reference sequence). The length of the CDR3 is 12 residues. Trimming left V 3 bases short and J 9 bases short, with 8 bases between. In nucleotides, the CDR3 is TGTGCCAGTAGTATTATGGGGAAAAAACTGTTTTTT. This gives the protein CASSIMGKKLFF.